A selection of T cell receptor beta chains follows, all from one sample in a study of cytomegalovirus exposure and HLA in healthy donors. Clones were sequenced by immunoSEQ multiplex PCR, and TCRdb holds only the in-frame ones, with some missing. The sample comprises approximately 190,000 clones, over 70% of which are singletons, and 3.8% rests with the top ten. Sequenced material: PBMCs. The receptors here all came from a middle-aged man in good health and CMV-seronegative. Each CDR3 is given with its conserved first and last residue. D genes are given only for firm matches. Clone size, where shown, is once, few, many, or a class for clones that have expanded.

NA,NA,TRBV7-9,TRBJ1-1,TGTGCCAGCAGCTTAGCGCGGCGGTCAACGGGCACTGAAGCTTTCTTT,CASSLARRSTGTEAFF
NA,NA,TRBV9,TRBJ1-2,TGTGCCAGCAGCGTAGGCCAGGTTCCTAACTATGGCTACACCTTC,CASSVGQVPNYGYTF
NA,NA,TRBV4-3,TRBJ2-5,TGCGCCAGCAGCCAAGAAGGTGTTGACTTGTACCAAGAGACCCAGTACTTC,CASSQEGVDLYQETQYF
NA,NA,TRBV4-3,TRBJ2-3,TGCGCCAGCAGCCAGGCTAGAGGGGGAGCTAGCACAGATACGCAGTATTTT,CASSQARGGASTDTQYF
NA,NA,TRBV11-2,TRBJ1-2,TGTGCCAGCAGCTCGATAGCGGGGTATGGCTACACCTTC,CASSSIAGYGYTF
NA,once,TRBV4-1,TRBJ2-3,TGCGCCAGCAGCCAAGCAGGGACTAGCACAGATACGCAGTATTTT,CASSQAGTSTDTQYF
TRBD1,NA,TRBV5-6,TRBJ1-1,TGTGCCAGCAGCTTTGGAACAGGGGGCACTGAAGCTTTCTTT,CASSFGTGGTEAFF
TRBD1,NA,TRBV7-6,TRBJ1-6,TGTGCCAGCAGTCAACAGGGGAGCTCCTATAATTCACCCCTCCACTTT,CASSQQGSSYNSPLHF
NA,NA,TRBV2,TRBJ2-1,TGTGCCAGCCAAGACAGGAATATTCGGAGTGAGCAGTTCTTC,CASQDRNIRSEQFF
NA,NA,TRBV18,TRBJ1-3,TGTGCCAGCTCACCTGCTAGGGGTCCCTCTGGAAACACCATATATTTT,CASSPARGPSGNTIYF
NA,once,TRBV29-1,TRBJ2-5,TGCAGCGTTGAACCAGTTCAAGAGACCCAGTACTTC,CSVEPVQETQYF
TRBD2,NA,TRBV7-2,TRBJ2-3,TGTGCCAGCAGCCGGAAGCGGGGGGGCGGGACAGATACGCAGTATTTT,CASSRKRGGGTDTQYF
TRBD2,few,TRBV11-2,TRBJ2-2,TGTGCCAGCAGCTTTCGGGGGGGCGATAACACCGGGGAGCTGTTTTTT,CASSFRGGDNTGELFF
NA,few,TRBV5-6,TRBJ1-1,TGTGCCAGCAGCTTGGCCAGGGCTTCTGAAGCTTTCTTT,CASSLARASEAFF
TRBD2,NA,TRBV11-2,TRBJ2-7,TGTGCCAGCAGCTTACTGAGACTAGCGTCTAGCTCCTACGAGCAGTACTTC,CASSLLRLASSSYEQYF
TRBD1,NA,TRBV13,TRBJ2-7,TGTGCCAGCAGCCTTAGGGGCCGGGACAGGGCCGAGCAGTACTTC,CASSLRGRDRAEQYF
TRBD1,NA,TRBV2,TRBJ2-2,TGTGCCAGCAGTACTGGCTATTTGGGACAGGGGACCGGGGAGCTGTTTTTT,CASSTGYLGQGTGELFF
TRBD1,NA,TRBV5-1,TRBJ1-1,TGCGCCAGCAGCCTCGGACAGGGAAGGGCGAACACTGAAGCTTTCTTT,CASSLGQGRANTEAFF
NA,once,TRBV7-2,TRBJ1-5,TGTGCCAGCAGCCCCGGTTGGAATCAGCCCCAGCATTTT,CASSPGWNQPQHF
NA,NA,TRBV9,TRBJ2-5,TGTGCCAGCAGCGTAGAGGGAGCGTGGGAGACCCAGTACTTC,CASSVEGAWETQYF
TRBD2,NA,TRBV5-1,TRBJ2-2,TGCGCCAGCAGCTTTGCTAGCGGGGGAATATATGTCACCGGGGAGCTGTTTTTT,CASSFASGGIYVTGELFF
TRBD2,NA,TRBV11-2,TRBJ2-1,TGTGCCAGCAGCAAACTAGCGGGGGGGCTTGAGCAGTTCTTC,CASSKLAGGLEQFF
NA,NA,TRBV19,TRBJ1-5,TGTGCCAGTAGTCTCAGGGACAAGGGTAATCAGCCCCAGCATTTT,CASSLRDKGNQPQHF
NA,NA,TRBV27,TRBJ2-3,TGTGCCAGCAGCCCCGTCGCGGGGTCCTTTACAGATGCGCAGTATTTT,CASSPVAGSFTDAQYF
NA,NA,TRBV9,TRBJ2-5,TGTGCCAGCAGCCCCTCCGTGGAGACCCAGTACTTC,CASSPSVETQYF
NA,NA,TRBV25-1,TRBJ2-7,TGTGCCAGCAGGGGAGAGTACGAGCAGTACTTC,CASRGEYEQYF
NA,few,TRBV12-5,TRBJ1-5,TGTGCTAGTGCTATAGACTTCAATCAGCCCCAGCATTTT,CASAIDFNQPQHF
NA,NA,TRBV5-1,TRBJ1-3,TGCGCCAGCAGCTTGGGCGTTGCCTCTGGAAACACCATATATTTT,CASSLGVASGNTIYF
TRBD1,NA,TRBV5-6,TRBJ1-6,TGTGCCAGCAGCCCGGGGGACAGGGTAAATTCACCCCTCCACTTT,CASSPGDRVNSPLHF
NA,NA,TRBV19,TRBJ1-1,TGTGCCAGTACTAGACAGAGGAACACTGAAGCTTTCTTT,CASTRQRNTEAFF
TRBD1,few,TRBV27,TRBJ1-4,TGTGCCAGCAGCAAGGGGGCCTCGCCTAATGAAAAACTGTTTTTT,CASSKGASPNEKLFF
NA,NA,TRBV7-2,TRBJ1-2,TGTGCCAGCAGCTTTGACGGACAGCTCTACTATGGCTACACCTTC,CASSFDGQLYYGYTF
NA,NA,TRBV12-5,TRBJ1-5,TGTGCTAGTGGTTCGTCCCAAGGGGGGCCCCAGCATTTT,CASGSSQGGPQHF
NA,once,TRBV4-3,TRBJ2-3,TGCGCCAGCAGCCAAGACAGGTTAACAGATACGCAGTATTTT,CASSQDRLTDTQYF
TRBD1,NA,TRBV5-5,TRBJ1-5,TGTGCCAGCAGTACTACAGGGGGCAACCAGCCCCAGCATTTT,CASSTTGGNQPQHF
TRBD1,NA,TRBV6-5,TRBJ2-5,TGTGCCAGCAGCTGGGGGACAGGGGTTCGAGAGACCCAGTACTTC,CASSWGTGVRETQYF
NA,NA,TRBV7-7,TRBJ2-3,TGTGCCAGCAGCTTACGACGTGGGGACTTTTTGTCAGATACGCAGTATTTT,CASSLRRGDFLSDTQYF
TRBD1,few,TRBV19,TRBJ1-1,TGTGCCAGTAGTACCCGGGACAGGGGTGAAGCTTTCTTT,CASSTRDRGEAFF
NA,NA,TRBV30,TRBJ1-6,TGTGCCTGGAGCAGACAGGCCCAAAATTCACCCCTCCACTTT,CAWSRQAQNSPLHF
TRBD1,NA,TRBV9,TRBJ2-1,TGTGCCAGCAGCCCACCACAGGGGTATGAGCAGTTCTTC,CASSPPQGYEQFF
TRBD2,NA,TRBV4-3,TRBJ2-1,TGCGCCAGCAGCCAATTCCCAGACGGGGGGGATTACAATGAGCAGTTCTTC,CASSQFPDGGDYNEQFF
NA,NA,TRBV7-3,TRBJ2-1,TGTGCCAGCAGCTTAGGAATAGCTACCAATGAGCAGTTCTTC,CASSLGIATNEQFF
NA,NA,TRBV19,TRBJ1-2,TGTGCCAGTAGTCCCCTCGCCGCGAGCCACGGCTACACCTTC,CASSPLAASHGYTF
NA,NA,TRBV11-1,TRBJ2-7,TGTGCCAGCAGCTTAGCGCGTACCGCCGCCTACGAGCAGTACTTC,CASSLARTAAYEQYF
NA,NA,TRBV18,TRBJ1-1,TGTGCCAGCTCAGGACAGCAGAGTGACACTGAAGCTTTCTTT,CASSGQQSDTEAFF
TRBD1,few,TRBV19,TRBJ1-2,TGTGCCAGTAGTAGCCGGGACAGAGTCTATGGCTACACCTTC,CASSSRDRVYGYTF
NA,NA,TRBV6-5,TRBJ1-2,TGTGCCAGCGGAGGGGCGGGGGGGGGAACTGGCTACACCTTC,CASGGAGGGTGYTF
NA,NA,TRBV6-5,TRBJ2-7,TGTGCCAGCAGTTCCCCCGAGCACAGCGAGCAGTACTTC,CASSSPEHSEQYF
TRBD1,NA,TRBV18,TRBJ1-1,TGTGCCAGCTCACCACAACAGGGGGCAGAGGACACTGAAGCTTTCTTT,CASSPQQGAEDTEAFF
NA,NA,TRBV4-1,TRBJ2-7,TGCGCCAGCAGCCAAGAGGCCGGTCGGGGACTTTACGAGCAGTACTTC,CASSQEAGRGLYEQYF
NA,once,TRBV7-9,TRBJ1-3,TGTTCCAGCAGCTTAATCAGAAACACCATATATTTT,CSSSLIRNTIYF
NA,NA,TRBV5-1,TRBJ2-5,TGCGCCAGCAGGCCCCTTCTGCCAGGGCAAGAGACCCAGTACTTC,CASRPLLPGQETQYF
TRBD1,few,TRBV18,TRBJ1-4,TGTGCCAGCTCACCGGGACAGGCTGGTGAAAAACTGTTTTTT,CASSPGQAGEKLFF
NA,NA,TRBV2,TRBJ2-7,TGTGCCAGCAGTGTCAGGTACGAGCAGTACTTC,CASSVRYEQYF
NA,NA,TRBV6-5,TRBJ1-5,TGTGCCAGCAGCCAAGGGAGAACTAGCAATCAGCCCCAGCATTTT,CASSQGRTSNQPQHF
NA,NA,TRBV6-1,TRBJ2-7,TGTGCCAGCCGAAAAGGGGGGGGAGCCTACGAGCAGTACTTC,CASRKGGGAYEQYF
TRBD2,NA,TRBV29-1,TRBJ2-5,TGCAGCGTTGACATAGCGGGGGGGCAAGAGACCCAGTACTTC,CSVDIAGGQETQYF
NA,NA,TRBV7-9,TRBJ1-3,TGTGCCAGCAGCATACCGGACAGCCCGAGCTCTGGAAACACCATATATTTT,CASSIPDSPSSGNTIYF
TRBD2,NA,TRBV5-8,TRBJ2-5,TGTGCCAGCCGGACTAGCGGGAGGACTGAGACCCAGTACTTC,CASRTSGRTETQYF